This T cell receptor beta chain was sequenced in a study of blood T cell repertoires in COVID-19. For the study at large: Whether acute or convalescent, the COVID-19 samples came from the United States, Italy and Spain. Sample material is recorded as cDNA or gDNA derived from T cells, B-cell-depleted T cells, or PBMCs.

Source study methods: Amplification of reference gene primers was used by the study to estimate nucleated cell counts. Clones were read by immunoSEQ multiplex PCR, and TCRdb kept only the in-frame ones, dropping some. The DNA gave D and trimming, while V, J and clone size come from that table. This table holds under 200,000 clones, 90% to 95% found once. The TCR was taken from a man aged 45-65 years with acute or convalescent COVID-19. The sample was peripheral blood.

The CDR3 loop is CATVLAPTDTQYF. The CDR3 DNA is TGTGCCACCGTTCTAGCCCCCACAGATACGCAGTATTTT. The V and J genes are TRBV10-3 and TRBJ2-3; possible D gene TRBD2, 5 bases. CDR1 ENHRY and CDR2 SYGVKD come from the germline V gene. The CDR3 is 13 residues long. Between the trimmed V and J ends, which lost 10 bases and 2 bases, there was a span of 13 bases.